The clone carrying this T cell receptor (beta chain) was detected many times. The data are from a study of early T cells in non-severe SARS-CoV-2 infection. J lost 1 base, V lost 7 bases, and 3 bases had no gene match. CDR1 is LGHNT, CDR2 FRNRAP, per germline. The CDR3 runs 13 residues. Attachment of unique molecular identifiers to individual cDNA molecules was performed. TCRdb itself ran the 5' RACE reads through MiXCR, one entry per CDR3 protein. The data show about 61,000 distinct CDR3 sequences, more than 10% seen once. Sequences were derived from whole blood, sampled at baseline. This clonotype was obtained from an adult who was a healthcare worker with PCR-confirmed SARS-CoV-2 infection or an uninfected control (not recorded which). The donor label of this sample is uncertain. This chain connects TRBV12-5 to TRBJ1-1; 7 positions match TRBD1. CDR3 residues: CASVRQGNTEAFF. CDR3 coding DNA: TGTGCTAGTGTCCGACAGGGGAACACTGAAGCTTTCTTT.